The T cell receptor beta chain under discussion was sequenced for a study of molecular identifiers for immune sequencing clone quantification. Overall study: In replicates, RNA taken from around 20,000 or 100,000 naive CD8 cells was divided five ways, and four portions underwent sequencing.

TCRdb used MiXCR to reprocess the PCR reads, holding one entry per CDR3 protein. The table shows under 800,000 distinct CDR3 sequences, with over 25% occurring only once. Libraries of naive CD8 cells were prepared from around 20,000 to 1,000,000 sorted cells using 10%, 30% or 50% RNA. A CD8+CD4-CCR7+CD45RA+ gate was used to sort naive CD8 T cells. This clonotype was detected many times. The antigen is unknown. Germline-derived CDR1 and CDR2 are GTSNPN and SVGIG (reference sequence). CDR3 length: 12 residues. V was shortened by 2 bases and J by 5 bases, with 10 bases between the two germline ends. Study-wide points: Clonotypes surpassing 20 RNA copies contained over 98% of effector molecules, versus under 1% in naive cells.

The chain combines TRBV30 with TRBJ2-7; D not certain. This sequence was found in a human donor in good health. Some libraries in this study had Jurkat cell RNA spiked in. The sample taken for sequencing was naive CD8+ T cells from blood, with Jurkat cell RNA spiked in. Described subset: FACS-sorted CD8+CD4-CCR7+CD45RA+ naive T cells. CDR3 sequence (DNA): TGTGCCTGGAGTTTATTGCTGGACGAGCAGTACTTC. Its translation is CAWSLLLDEQYF. Together with reference TRBV30 and TRBJ2-7, the CDR3 gives the full variable domain: SQTIHQWPATLVQPVGSPLSLECTVEGTSNPNLYWYRQAAGRGLQLLFYSVGIGQISSEVPQNLSASRPQDRQFILSSKKLLLSDSGFYLCAWSLLLDEQYFGPGTRLTVT.